This TCR beta chain was observed in a study of T cell responses to AZD1222 COVID-19 vaccine. Overall study context: Researchers grouped second doses given at about 4 or about 12 weeks into one pool.

Clones were read by immunoSEQ multiplex PCR, and TCRdb kept only the in-frame ones, dropping some. The profile shows 92,000 or so clones, about nine tenths of them singletons. Details on this clone: Its matching antigen is unknown.

Study results and limitations: Nearly half of the spike-specific TCRs reportedly recognize variant regions that carry no mutations. Spike-wide vaccine-associated CD4 TCRs dominated at 160-218 and 743-854. Baseline testing showed seropositivity in only six or seven AZD1222 recipients.

V shed 4 bases and J shed 0 bases, with 6 bases lying between them. The CDR3 has 13 amino acids. Per germline, CDR1 LNHDA and CDR2 SQIVND (reference sequence). The starting material was peripheral blood, obtained on day 0 of AZD1222 vaccination. The receptor's source is an adult in good health. V gene TRBV19 combines with J gene TRBJ1-1, with TRBD1 as a possible D gene (5 bases). The CDR3 DNA sequence: TGTGCCAGTAGTAGACAGATGAACACTGAAGCTTTCTTT. The encoded protein is CASSRQMNTEAFF.